This is a list of T cell receptor beta chains from one sample in a study of cytotoxic CD8 clonotypes in ibrutinib-treated CLL. Measured with immunoSEQ multiplex PCR; TCRdb has only the in-frame clones, and not every one. This table holds around 16,000 clones, 55% to 80% found once. The specimen was PBMCs, collected before ibrutinib treatment. These receptors were obtained from a human donor with chronic lymphocytic leukemia. Each CDR3 is given with its conserved first and last residue. A D gene is named only where the DNA matches it firmly.

CDR3 protein | CDR3 length | V gene | D gene
CASSLPGQGSNQPQHF | 16 | TRBV28 | TRBD1
CASSELAGDTTNEQFF | 16 | TRBV19 | TRBD2
CAISENRGQVDYGYTF | 16 | TRBV10-3 | TRBD1
CASSLDRYSYEQYF | 14 | TRBV5-1 | NA
CAWRVPLGANQPQHF | 15 | TRBV30 | NA
CASSLSPGSFGKLFF | 15 | TRBV7-8 | NA
CASSLAPGGAAYEQYF | 16 | TRBV5-5 | TRBD1
CASSEIAGGLDTQYF | 15 | TRBV6-4 | TRBD2
CASSLERGYGYTF | 13 | TRBV11-2 | NA
CASSPGHRQNEQFF | 14 | TRBV7-3 | NA
CASSLARGDIQYF | 13 | TRBV7-2 | NA
CAWSLGQSSYNEQFF | 15 | TRBV30 | NA
CSVVGTGGSYEQYF | 14 | TRBV29-1 | TRBD1
CASKERGRWDEQYF | 14 | TRBV2 | NA
CASSELTIQETQYF | 14 | TRBV10-2 | NA
CASRPSRGLTEAFF | 14 | TRBV11-3 | TRBD1
CASSLARLAGWTQYF | 15 | TRBV7-2 | NA
CASSHNSGANVLTF | 14 | TRBV7-6 | NA
CSVGGRGRHTEAFF | 14 | TRBV29-1 | NA
CASSEQGNTEAFF | 13 | TRBV7-9 | NA
CSVEDRGGNTIYF | 13 | TRBV29-1 | NA
CASIEAGPKTDTQYF | 15 | TRBV2 | NA
CASGGQGGSYNEQFF | 15 | TRBV27 | NA
CAISELPGQGTDTQYF | 16 | TRBV10-3 | TRBD1
CASSESTGTGGNTIYF | 16 | TRBV25-1 | TRBD1
CASSRQGALTDTQYF | 15 | TRBV5-6 | NA
CASSPRGAAVSF | 12 | TRBV19 | NA
CAWSATDEQFF | 11 | TRBV30 | NA
CASSQSLGSGLNYGYTF | 17 | TRBV4-2 | NA
CASSLDTGGNSNQPQHF | 17 | TRBV7-8 | TRBD1
CASSPPEGGRTGELFF | 16 | TRBV11-3 | NA
CASSQEKGGRTEAFF | 15 | TRBV4-1 | NA
CASVSSSTDTQYF | 13 | TRBV19 | NA
CASSHGLANTGELFF | 15 | TRBV7-3 | TRBD2
CASSLRRAPGRDTQYF | 16 | TRBV27 | NA
CASSSPSGAYTDTQYF | 16 | TRBV7-2 | NA
CASSYSGGHYTEAFF | 15 | TRBV6-5 | NA
CASSDGQGAHNEQFF | 15 | TRBV6-6 | TRBD1
CASSLTGTGGEETQYF | 16 | TRBV11-3 | TRBD1
CASSRGNTEAFF | 12 | TRBV19 | NA
CASSLQGDTQYF | 12 | TRBV11-3 | NA
CASSLGRGTGELFF | 14 | TRBV7-6 | NA
CASSPIGRGRNYGYTF | 16 | TRBV18 | NA
CASSARTTPDTQYF | 14 | TRBV5-1 | NA
CASSSWEGAKNIQYF | 15 | TRBV7-2 | TRBD2
CASSPQGQETQYF | 13 | TRBV5-4 | NA
CASMGSPAGGHEQFF | 15 | TRBV28 | TRBD2
CASSRQGGLYGYTF | 14 | TRBV4-2 | TRBD1
CASRGLDYGYTF | 12 | TRBV19 | NA
CASSLDREDTIYF | 13 | TRBV5-4 | NA
CASSSSGGARSDTQYF | 16 | TRBV5-4 | TRBD2
CASSTGTGYNSPLHF | 15 | TRBV9 | TRBD1
CASTWDRGNSPLHF | 14 | TRBV2 | TRBD1